The rows below give T cell receptor beta chains drawn from one sample of a study of T cell responses to AZD1222 COVID-19 vaccine. The protocol was immunoSEQ multiplex PCR, while the TCRdb copy is restricted to in-frame clones and leaves out a portion. The sample has 100,000 to 150,000 clones, around 87% seen once. The sample was peripheral blood, taken on day 0 of AZD1222 vaccination. These receptors were taken from an adult in good health. CDR3s include the opening cysteine and the closing phenylalanine or tryptophan. A D gene is named only where the DNA matches it firmly. Size tells how often a clone was seen (once, few, many) or the class of an expanded clone, and some rows leave it out.

CDR3 | DNA | V | D | size | length | J
CASSWDGQGGYTF | TGTGCCAGCAGCTGGGACGGCCAGGGGGGCTACACCTTC | TRBV5-5 | . | . | 13 | TRBJ1-2
CASSQGQVGYEQYF | TGCGCCAGCAGCCAAGGGCAGGTGGGCTACGAGCAGTACTTC | TRBV4-1 | . | few | 14 | TRBJ2-7
CASSLTPAGVADTQYF | TGTGCCAGCAGCTTAACGCCGGCGGGAGTAGCAGATACGCAGTATTTT | TRBV7-3 | TRBD2 | once | 16 | TRBJ2-3
CAISERPSTDTQYF | TGTGCCATCAGTGAGCGGCCTAGCACAGATACGCAGTATTTT | TRBV10-3 | . | . | 14 | TRBJ2-3
CASSLRLAPYEQYF | TGTGCCAGCAGCTTACGACTAGCGCCCTACGAGCAGTACTTC | TRBV28 | TRBD2 | few | 14 | TRBJ2-7
CASSQAHRGHTEAFF | TGTGCCAGCAGCCAAGCCCACAGGGGTCACACTGAAGCTTTCTTT | TRBV6-5 | TRBD1 | . | 15 | TRBJ1-1
CASSFPLGGGRIIQYF | TGTGCCAGCAGCTTCCCCCTCGGGGGGGGGCGAATAATTCAGTACTTC | TRBV11-2 | TRBD2 | . | 16 | TRBJ2-4
CASSPSSDTQYF | TGTGCCAGCTCACCATCGTCAGATACGCAGTATTTT | TRBV18 | . | . | 12 | TRBJ2-3
CASSPRVSGYGEQFF | TGTGCCAGCAGCCCCCGGGTTAGCGGGTATGGTGAGCAGTTCTTC | TRBV7-3 | TRBD2 | . | 15 | TRBJ2-1
CASSGELAGVFGETQYF | TGCGCCAGCAGCGGCGAACTAGCGGGAGTCTTCGGCGAGACCCAGTACTTC | TRBV5-1 | TRBD2 | . | 17 | TRBJ2-5
CAWSAGQAGEAFF | TGTGCCTGGAGTGCGGGACAGGCGGGGGAAGCTTTCTTT | TRBV30 | TRBD1 | . | 13 | TRBJ1-1
CASSQGQGTNYGYTF | TGCGCCAGCAGCCAAGGACAGGGAACTAACTATGGCTACACCTTC | TRBV4-1 | TRBD1 | once | 15 | TRBJ1-2
CASSYSVRDSGNTIYF | TGTGCCAGCAGTTACTCGGTACGAGACTCTGGAAACACCATATATTTT | TRBV6-2/TRBV6-3 | . | . | 16 | TRBJ1-3
CASNSRGGANTEAFF | TGTGCCAGCAACTCTAGGGGAGGGGCGAACACTGAAGCTTTCTTT | TRBV28 | . | . | 15 | TRBJ1-1
CASSLGPTGFNEKLFF | TGTGCCAGCAGCTTAGGTCCGACAGGATTTAATGAAAAACTGTTTTTT | TRBV13 | . | once | 16 | TRBJ1-4
CASSPRGRGSNTGELFF | TGTGCCAGCAGCCCCCGAGGCCGGGGCAGTAACACCGGGGAGCTGTTTTTT | TRBV4-2 | . | . | 17 | TRBJ2-2
CASSIPREKLFF | TGTGCCAGTAGTATCCCCCGCGAAAAACTGTTTTTT | TRBV19 | . | once | 12 | TRBJ1-4
CAISESGSETQYF | TGTGCCATCAGTGAGTCAGGGTCCGAGACCCAGTACTTC | TRBV10-3 | . | . | 13 | TRBJ2-5
CASSETRVSPLHF | TGTGCCAGCAGCGAAACCCGGGTTTCACCCCTCCACTTT | TRBV14 | . | . | 13 | TRBJ1-6
CSVGPGVTEAFF | TGCAGCGTGGGGCCAGGGGTGACTGAAGCTTTCTTT | TRBV29-1 | . | . | 12 | TRBJ1-1
CASTPGGTQYF | TGTGCCAGCACTCCCGGGGGGACCCAGTACTTC | TRBV7-8 | . | once | 11 | TRBJ2-5
CASSLRSGSGRDTQYF | TGTGCCAGCAGCTTAAGGTCGGGTAGCGGGAGAGATACGCAGTATTTT | TRBV7-2 | TRBD2 | . | 16 | TRBJ2-3
CASSLVGNIGINTGELFF | TGTGCCAGCAGCTTGGTAGGGAATATCGGGATAAACACCGGGGAGCTGTTTTTT | TRBV7-6 | . | once | 18 | TRBJ2-2